This T cell receptor beta chain appears in the sequencing data of a study of blood T cell repertoires in COVID-19. About the research overall: The samples span acute and convalescent COVID-19 from the United States, Italy and Spain.

Generated by immunoSEQ multiplex PCR, the TCRdb table keeps only in-frame clones and is missing some. Among approximately 330,000 clones listed, around nine tenths were seen once. The sample taken for sequencing was peripheral blood. The TCR was taken from a woman between 50 and 59 years old with active or convalescent COVID-19.

The CDR3 loop is CAGIRDRGEKLFF. The CDR3 coding sequence is TGTGCCGGAATCCGGGACAGGGGCGAAAAACTGTTTTTT. The chain has TRBV30 and TRBJ1-4, with 10 bases aligning to TRBD1. Germline CDR1 and CDR2: GTSNPN and SVGIG (reference sequence). V lost 8 bases and J lost 8; bases outside the gene matches: 8. The CDR3 has 13 residues.